The rows below give T cell receptor beta chains drawn from one sample of a study of blood T cell repertoires in COVID-19. The table came from immunoSEQ multiplex PCR; TCRdb's copy has only in-frame clones and leaves some out. The repertoire holds 100,000 or so clones, with approximately 88% as singletons. The sample was peripheral blood. These receptors all come from a woman aged 60 to 75 with acute or convalescent COVID-19. The CDR3 runs from the conserved cysteine through the conserved F or W. Each record gives: D gene, clone size, J gene, V gene, CDR3 DNA, CDR3 protein. The D gene is left open where the match is weak. Clone size is given for some rows only: seen once, a few or many times, or a class if the clone is expanded.

d_gene: .; abundance: .; j_gene: TRBJ2-3; v_gene: TRBV7-3; CDR3nt: TGTGCCAGCAGCCGAGACCCGGGTCGGGAAGATACGCAGTATTTT; CDR3aa: CASSRDPGREDTQYF
d_gene: TRBD1; abundance: once; j_gene: TRBJ1-1; v_gene: TRBV28; CDR3nt: TGTGCCAGCAGGGGGACAGGGCTCATGAACACTGAAGCTTTCTTT; CDR3aa: CASRGTGLMNTEAFF
d_gene: TRBD1; abundance: .; j_gene: TRBJ2-7; v_gene: TRBV7-4; CDR3nt: TGTGCCAGCAGCCCCCGGACAGGGGGCTTATACGAGCAGTACTTC; CDR3aa: CASSPRTGGLYEQYF
d_gene: TRBD2; abundance: .; j_gene: TRBJ2-1; v_gene: TRBV10-3; CDR3nt: TGTGCCATCAGTGAGTGGCTCGGGGGGGGGCACAATGAGCAGTTCTTC; CDR3aa: CAISEWLGGGHNEQFF
d_gene: TRBD1; abundance: .; j_gene: TRBJ1-5; v_gene: TRBV5-1; CDR3nt: TGCGCCAGCAGCCTGGGACAGGGGGGTCAGCCCCAGCATTTT; CDR3aa: CASSLGQGGQPQHF
d_gene: TRBD1; abundance: .; j_gene: TRBJ2-7; v_gene: TRBV5-8; CDR3nt: TGTGCCAGCAGCTTCAGGCGGACAGGGTCCTACGAGCAGTACTTC; CDR3aa: CASSFRRTGSYEQYF
d_gene: .; abundance: .; j_gene: TRBJ1-1; v_gene: TRBV5-6; CDR3nt: TGTGCCAGCAGCTACACGGACAGTCGTTTTAAAGCTTTCTTT; CDR3aa: CASSYTDSRFKAFF
d_gene: TRBD2; abundance: .; j_gene: TRBJ2-1; v_gene: TRBV5-6; CDR3nt: TGTGCCAGCAGCTTCCGACTAGCGGGGGGGCCGATCTACAATGAGCAGTTCTTC; CDR3aa: CASSFRLAGGPIYNEQFF
d_gene: TRBD1; abundance: .; j_gene: TRBJ1-5; v_gene: TRBV7-2; CDR3nt: TGTGCCAGCAGCCCGGACGTTGGACAGGTAGGCGGTCAGCCCCAGCATTTT; CDR3aa: CASSPDVGQVGGQPQHF
d_gene: .; abundance: .; j_gene: TRBJ1-2; v_gene: TRBV6-5; CDR3nt: TGTGCCAGCAGTTTCCGACACCTGAACTATGGCTACACCTTC; CDR3aa: CASSFRHLNYGYTF
d_gene: .; abundance: .; j_gene: TRBJ1-6; v_gene: TRBV6-5; CDR3nt: TGTGCCAGCAGTCGCGCGGCCTTCCGCTCACCCCTCCACTTT; CDR3aa: CASSRAAFRSPLHF
d_gene: .; abundance: few; j_gene: TRBJ1-5; v_gene: TRBV10-2; CDR3nt: TGCGCCAGCAGTGAGTCCTATCAGCCCCAGCATTTT; CDR3aa: CASSESYQPQHF
d_gene: .; abundance: .; j_gene: TRBJ2-3; v_gene: TRBV4-2; CDR3nt: TGTGCCAGCGATCAAGTGAGGGGGAGCGCAGATACGCAGTATTTT; CDR3aa: CASDQVRGSADTQYF
d_gene: TRBD1; abundance: .; j_gene: TRBJ1-2; v_gene: TRBV5-1; CDR3nt: TGCGCCAGCAGCTTGGGACAGGGGACGGGTGGCTACACCTTC; CDR3aa: CASSLGQGTGGYTF
d_gene: .; abundance: .; j_gene: TRBJ1-5; v_gene: TRBV11-2; CDR3nt: TGTGCCAGCAGCTTAGGAAGCTATAGCAATCAGCCCCAGCATTTT; CDR3aa: CASSLGSYSNQPQHF
d_gene: .; abundance: .; j_gene: TRBJ1-1; v_gene: TRBV12-5; CDR3nt: TGTGCTAGTGGTCGTGGACAGCTCGGGCTTGAAGCTTTCTTT; CDR3aa: CASGRGQLGLEAFF
d_gene: .; abundance: few; j_gene: TRBJ1-1; v_gene: TRBV4-1; CDR3nt: TGCGCCAGCAGACCTCGGCCGGCGGGATTAGCTGAAGCTTTCTTT; CDR3aa: CASRPRPAGLAEAFF
d_gene: .; abundance: .; j_gene: TRBJ1-2; v_gene: TRBV5-5; CDR3nt: TGTGCCAGCAGCTTGGCCCCCAGGACTGATGGCTACACCTTC; CDR3aa: CASSLAPRTDGYTF
d_gene: .; abundance: .; j_gene: TRBJ1-5; v_gene: TRBV20-1; CDR3nt: TGCAGTGCTAGTTTGGGAGGGAGTAATCAGCCCCAGCATTTT; CDR3aa: CSASLGGSNQPQHF